This T cell receptor (beta chain) was sequenced for a study of T cells in localized non-small cell lung cancer. Trimming stripped 1 base from V and 3 bases from J, with 10 bases between. The CDR3 runs to 14 residues. Per germline, CDR1 SGHTA and CDR2 FQGNSA. Repertoires were generated with immunoSEQ multiplex PCR, while TCRdb's copy carries only in-frame clones and drops some. This table holds 70,000 or so clones, around 84% found once. The V call is TRBV7-2, the J call TRBJ2-7; no clear D. This receptor was obtained from a female donor aged 60 or older with stage I lung adenocarcinoma. The sequencing here drew on peripheral blood, taken before any cancer treatment. The CDR3 sequence: CASSLDPGYYEQYF. In DNA form, the CDR3 reads TGTGCCAGCAGCTTAGACCCCGGATACTACGAGCAGTACTTC.